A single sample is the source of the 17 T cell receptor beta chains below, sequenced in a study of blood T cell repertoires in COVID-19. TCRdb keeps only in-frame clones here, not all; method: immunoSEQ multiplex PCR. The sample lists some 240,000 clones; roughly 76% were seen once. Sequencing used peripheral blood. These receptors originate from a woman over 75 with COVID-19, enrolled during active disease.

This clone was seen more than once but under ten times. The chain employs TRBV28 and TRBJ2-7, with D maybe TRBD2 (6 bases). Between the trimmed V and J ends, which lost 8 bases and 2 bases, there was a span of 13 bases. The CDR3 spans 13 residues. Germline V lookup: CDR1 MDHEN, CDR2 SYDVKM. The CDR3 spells CASAEGSPYEQYF. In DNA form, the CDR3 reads TGTGCCAGCGCGGAGGGATCCCCCTACGAGCAGTACTTC.

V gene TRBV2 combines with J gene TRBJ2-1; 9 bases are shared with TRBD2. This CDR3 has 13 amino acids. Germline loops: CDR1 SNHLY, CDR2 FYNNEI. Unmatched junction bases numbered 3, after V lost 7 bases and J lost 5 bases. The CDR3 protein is CASKRGANNEQFF. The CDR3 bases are TGTGCCAGCAAGCGGGGGGCCAACAATGAGCAGTTCTTC.

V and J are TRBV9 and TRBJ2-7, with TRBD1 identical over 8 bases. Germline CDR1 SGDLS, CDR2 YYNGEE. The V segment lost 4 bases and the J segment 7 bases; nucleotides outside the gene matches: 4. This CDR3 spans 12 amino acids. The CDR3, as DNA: TGTGCCAGCAGCTCAGGGGGCTCAGAGCAGTACTTC. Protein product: CASSSGGSEQYF. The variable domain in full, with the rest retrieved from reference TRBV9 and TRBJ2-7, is DSGVTQTPKHLITATGQRVTLRCSPRSGDLSVYWYQQSLDQGLQFLIQYYNGEERAKGNILERFSAQQFPDLHSELNLSSLELGDSALYFCASSSGGSEQYFGPGTRLTVT.

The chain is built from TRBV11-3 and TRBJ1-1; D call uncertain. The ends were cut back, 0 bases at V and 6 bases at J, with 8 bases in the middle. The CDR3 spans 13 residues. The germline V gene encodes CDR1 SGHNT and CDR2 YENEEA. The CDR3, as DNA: TGTGCCAGCAGCTTAGATATCGGGTCTGAAGCTTTCTTT. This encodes CASSLDIGSEAFF.

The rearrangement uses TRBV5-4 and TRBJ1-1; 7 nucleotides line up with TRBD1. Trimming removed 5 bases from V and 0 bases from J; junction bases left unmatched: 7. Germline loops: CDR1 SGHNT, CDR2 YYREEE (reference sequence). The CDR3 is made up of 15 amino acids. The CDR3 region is CASRGRTGMNTEAFF. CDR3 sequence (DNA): TGTGCCAGCAGGGGGAGGACAGGAATGAACACTGAAGCTTTCTTT. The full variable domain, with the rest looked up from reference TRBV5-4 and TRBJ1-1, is ETGVTQSPTHLIKTRGQQVTLRCSSQSGHNTVSWYQQALGQGPQFIFQYYREEENGRGNFPPRFSGLQFPNYSSELNVNALELDDSALYLCASRGRTGMNTEAFFGQGTRLTVV.

CDR3 in DNA: TGTGCCAGCAGATTACCGGGACAGCGATCGTCCAACACTGAAGCTTTCTTT. This gives the protein CASRLPGQRSSNTEAFF. The chain couples TRBV7-9 to TRBJ1-1; 7 positions agree with TRBD1. This CDR3 is built from 17 residues. V shed 6 bases, J shed 2 bases, and the junction held 15 bases outside the gene matches. CDR1 and CDR2 (germline): SEHNR, FQNEAQ (reference sequence).

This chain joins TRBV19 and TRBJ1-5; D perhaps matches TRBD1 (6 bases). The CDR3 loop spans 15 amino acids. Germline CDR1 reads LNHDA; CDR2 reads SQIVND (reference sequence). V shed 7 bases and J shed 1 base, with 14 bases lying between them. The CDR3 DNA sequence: TGTGCCAGTAAAGTTTTCACAGGGAGCAATCAGCCCCAGCATTTT. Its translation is CASKVFTGSNQPQHF. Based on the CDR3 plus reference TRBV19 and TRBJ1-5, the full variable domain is DGGITQSPKYLFRKEGQNVTLSCEQNLNHDAMYWYRQDPGQGLRLIYYSQIVNDFQKGDIAEGYSVSREKKESFPLTVTSAQKNPTAFYLCASKVFTGSNQPQHFGDGTRLSIL.

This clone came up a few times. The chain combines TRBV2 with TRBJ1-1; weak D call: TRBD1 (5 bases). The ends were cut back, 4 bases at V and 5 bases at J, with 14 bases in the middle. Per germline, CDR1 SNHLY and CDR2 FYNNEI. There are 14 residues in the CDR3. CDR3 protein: CASSGQGGVTEAFF. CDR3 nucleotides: TGTGCCAGCAGTGGTCAGGGTGGAGTGACTGAAGCTTTCTTT.

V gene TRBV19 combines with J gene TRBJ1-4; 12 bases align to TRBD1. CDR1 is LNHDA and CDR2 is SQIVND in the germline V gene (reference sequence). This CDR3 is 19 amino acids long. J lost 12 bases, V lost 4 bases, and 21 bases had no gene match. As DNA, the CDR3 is TGTGCCAGTAGTACCCACCCATATCCGGGACAGGGGGCGCGGATGGAACTGTTTTTT. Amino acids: CASSTHPYPGQGARMELFF.

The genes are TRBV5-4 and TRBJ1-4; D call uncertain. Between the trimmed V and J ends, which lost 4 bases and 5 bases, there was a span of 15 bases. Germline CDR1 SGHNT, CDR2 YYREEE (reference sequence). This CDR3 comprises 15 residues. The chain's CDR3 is CASSHTGRVNEKLFF. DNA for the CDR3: TGTGCCAGCAGCCATACCGGGAGAGTAAATGAAAAACTGTTTTTT.

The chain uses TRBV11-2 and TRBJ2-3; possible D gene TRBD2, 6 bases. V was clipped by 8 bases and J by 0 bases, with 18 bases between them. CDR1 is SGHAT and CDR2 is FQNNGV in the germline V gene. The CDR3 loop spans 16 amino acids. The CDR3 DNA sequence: TGTGCCAGCTTCCGAGGGCGGGGCGGTAGCACAGATACGCAGTATTTT. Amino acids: CASFRGRGGSTDTQYF. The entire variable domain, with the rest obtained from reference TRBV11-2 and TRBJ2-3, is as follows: EAGVAQSPRYKIIEKRQSVAFWCNPISGHATLYWYQQILGQGPKLLIQFQNNGVVDDSQLPKDRFSAERLKGVDSTLKIQPAKLEDSAVYLCASFRGRGGSTDTQYFGPGTRLTVL.

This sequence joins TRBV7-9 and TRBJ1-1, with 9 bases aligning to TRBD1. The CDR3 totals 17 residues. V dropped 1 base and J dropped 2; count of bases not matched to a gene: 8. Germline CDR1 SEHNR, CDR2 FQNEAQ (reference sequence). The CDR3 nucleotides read TGTGCCAGCAGCTTAGGTACAGGGGGCGCATCAAACACTGAAGCTTTCTTT. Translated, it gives CASSLGTGGASNTEAFF.

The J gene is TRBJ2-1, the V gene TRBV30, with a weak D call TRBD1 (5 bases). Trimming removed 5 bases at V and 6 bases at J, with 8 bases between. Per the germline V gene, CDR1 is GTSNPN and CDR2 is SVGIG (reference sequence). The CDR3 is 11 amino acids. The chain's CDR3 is CAWAQGNEQFF. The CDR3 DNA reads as TGTGCCTGGGCCCAGGGCAATGAGCAGTTCTTC.

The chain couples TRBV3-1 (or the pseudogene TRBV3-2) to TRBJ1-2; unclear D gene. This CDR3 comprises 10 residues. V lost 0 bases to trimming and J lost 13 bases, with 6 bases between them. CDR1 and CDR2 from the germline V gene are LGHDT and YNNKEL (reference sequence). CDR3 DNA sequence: TGTGCCAGCAGCCAAGAGGCAGGCACCTTC. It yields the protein CASSQEAGTF.

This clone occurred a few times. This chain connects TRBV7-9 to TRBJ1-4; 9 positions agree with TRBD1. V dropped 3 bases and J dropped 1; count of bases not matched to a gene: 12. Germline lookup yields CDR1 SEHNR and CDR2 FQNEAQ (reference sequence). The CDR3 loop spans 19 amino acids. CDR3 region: CASSFGSTGGARTNEKLFF. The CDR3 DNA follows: TGTGCCAGCAGCTTTGGGAGTACAGGGGGCGCGAGAACTAATGAAAAACTGTTTTTT. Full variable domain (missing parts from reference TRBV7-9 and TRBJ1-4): DTGVSQNPRHKITKRGQNVTFRCDPISEHNRLYWYRQTLGQGPEFLTYFQNEAQLEKSRLLSDRFSAERPKGSFSTLEIQRTEQGDSAMYLCASSFGSTGGARTNEKLFFGSGTQLSVL.

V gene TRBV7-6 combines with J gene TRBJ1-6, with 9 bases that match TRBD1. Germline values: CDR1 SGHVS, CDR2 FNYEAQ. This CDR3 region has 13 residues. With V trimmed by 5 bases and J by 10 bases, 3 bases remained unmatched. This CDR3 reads CASSRTGESPLHF. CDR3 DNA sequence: TGTGCCAGCAGCCGGACAGGGGAATCACCCCTCCACTTT.

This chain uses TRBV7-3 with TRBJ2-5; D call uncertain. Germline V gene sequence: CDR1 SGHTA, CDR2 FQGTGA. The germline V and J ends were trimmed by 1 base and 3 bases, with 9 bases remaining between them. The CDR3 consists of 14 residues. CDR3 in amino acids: CASSLSGIEETQYF. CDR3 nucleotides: TGTGCCAGCAGCTTAAGTGGCATTGAAGAGACCCAGTACTTC.